This T cell receptor beta chain was identified in a study of T cells in Graves' hyperthyroidism and ophthalmopathy. About the study: Peripheral blood collection took place at initial diagnosis, before any treatment.

Using RNA transcripts as the source, TCR beta CDR3 regions were amplified. When the TCR CDR3 underwent first-round RT-PCR, the HTBI primer set was used. MiXCR, run by TCRdb on the multiplex PCR reads, gives a single entry per CDR3 protein. This sample has roughly 800,000 distinct CDR3 sequences; roughly 37% occur once, and the top ten carry approximately 8.7%. Absent ophthalmopathy progression within 18 months defined stable Graves' hyperthyroidism. Reasons for excluding patients were uncontrolled infection, other autoimmune disease, pregnancy or lactation. Study-wide findings and caveats: Onset of ophthalmopathy came a median approximately 6.5 months after the model predicted it.

The germline CDR1 and CDR2 sequences are LNHNV and YYDKDF (reference sequence). V gave up 0 bases and J gave up 7 bases, with 9 bases separating them. This CDR3 spans 13 amino acids. This clonotype was observed many times. Its antigen is undetermined. The receptor was derived from a young man with Graves' hyperthyroidism. The V gene is TRBV15, the J gene TRBJ1-1; the D gene is possibly TRBD1 (5 bases). Sequenced sample: blood. In DNA form, the CDR3 reads TGTGCCACCAGCAGAGACAGGGCTGGTGAAGCTTTCTTT. Translation: CATSRDRAGEAFF.